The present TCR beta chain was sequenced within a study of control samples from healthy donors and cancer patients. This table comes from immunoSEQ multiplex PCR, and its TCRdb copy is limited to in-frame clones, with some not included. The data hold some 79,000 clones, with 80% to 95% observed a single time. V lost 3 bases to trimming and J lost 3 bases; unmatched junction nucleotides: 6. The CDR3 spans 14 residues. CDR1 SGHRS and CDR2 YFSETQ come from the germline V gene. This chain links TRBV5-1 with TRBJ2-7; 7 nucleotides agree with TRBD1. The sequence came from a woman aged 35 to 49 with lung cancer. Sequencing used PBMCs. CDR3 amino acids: CASSYDRVNYEQYF. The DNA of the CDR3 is TGCGCCAGCAGCTACGACAGGGTGAACTACGAGCAGTACTTC.